These T cell receptor beta chains were read from a single sample in a study of control samples from healthy donors and cancer patients. The data were produced by immunoSEQ multiplex PCR, yet TCRdb's version contains in-frame clones alone and is incomplete. This sample has about 86,000 clones, with 85% to 95% found just once. The sample was blood. All receptors come from a woman aged 25 to 45 in good health. CDR3s leave out the opening cysteine and the closing phenylalanine or tryptophan. D genes are given only for firm matches. Only part of the rows carry a size: once, few, many, or a class if the clone is expanded.

D	size	J	V	CDR3
NA	once	TRBJ1-6	TRBV4-1	ASSQDDRIYNSPLH
NA	NA	TRBJ1-2	TRBV7-9	ASSPYLANYGYT
TRBD2	NA	TRBJ2-7	TRBV27	ASSSWGGKGYEQY
NA	NA	TRBJ1-1	TRBV4-1	ASSFRAFEVRTEAF
NA	NA	TRBJ1-2	TRBV18	ASSPFHSSTNNYGYT
NA	NA	TRBJ1-4	TRBV6-6	ASSYSFTGWDEKLF
NA	NA	TRBJ2-2	TRBV10-1	ASSDRTADTGELF
NA	NA	TRBJ2-3	TRBV6-4	ASSDAGGSIDTQY
NA	NA	TRBJ1-5	TRBV18	ASSPRSLGFDNQPQH
NA	NA	TRBJ1-2	TRBV9	ASSGGHGYT
NA	NA	TRBJ1-2	TRBV27	ASSLSTGGAYGYT
NA	NA	TRBJ2-7	TRBV6-6	ASSYGDGGYEQY
NA	once	TRBJ1-5	TRBV19	ASSIYGDSNQPQH
NA	once	TRBJ2-1	TRBV5-4	ASRFGPDVGGHNEQF
NA	NA	TRBJ2-1	TRBV13	ASSLAWGLLRDEQF
NA	NA	TRBJ1-4	TRBV21-1	ASSKSEETTNEKLF
NA	NA	TRBJ1-1	TRBV16	ASSQSGEAF
NA	NA	TRBJ1-2	TRBV12-3/TRBV12-4	ASRVTGNYGYT
NA	NA	TRBJ1-2	TRBV18	ASSLEDSLHYGYT
NA	NA	TRBJ2-2	TRBV30	AWSVGGGELF
NA	NA	TRBJ2-7	TRBV12-2	ASRLVWDSHYEQY
NA	once	TRBJ1-2	TRBV6-5	ASLRGQIDYGYT
NA	NA	TRBJ2-7	TRBV9	ASSVAGFSYEQY
NA	NA	TRBJ1-2	TRBV29-1	SVDDARLYGYT
NA	NA	TRBJ1-2	TRBV19	ASSIDGTPKGYT
TRBD1	NA	TRBJ2-7	TRBV5-1	ASSLEGQGLYEQY
NA	NA	TRBJ1-5	TRBV6-1	ARTVSNQPQH
TRBD1	NA	TRBJ1-1	TRBV18	ASSPQGQIEAF
NA	NA	TRBJ1-2	TRBV12-3/TRBV12-4	ASSSELNYGYT
NA	NA	TRBJ2-1	TRBV6-2/TRBV6-3	ASSYRSPYNEQF
NA	few	TRBJ1-4	TRBV2	ASSQTDNEKLF
TRBD2	NA	TRBJ2-1	TRBV27	ASSFGSGTYNEQF
NA	NA	TRBJ1-4	TRBV20-1	SASRPPEGEKLF
NA	NA	TRBJ1-1	TRBV6-1	ASRPLGGEDTEAF
NA	few	TRBJ1-1	TRBV7-9	ASSLVPRLNTEAF
NA	NA	TRBJ1-6	TRBV4-1	ASSQVGGGWDNSPLH
NA	NA	TRBJ1-6	TRBV11-2	ASSLELGNSPLH
NA	NA	TRBJ1-5	TRBV9	ASSAGSHQPQH
NA	NA	TRBJ1-2	TRBV27	ASSLGSGGGYGYT
TRBD2	NA	TRBJ2-5	TRBV6-1	ASSDWNRDYRKTQY
TRBD1	NA	TRBJ1-6	TRBV6-4	ASSQGWDREKSPLH
NA	NA	TRBJ2-1	TRBV27	ASSPGAAGWNNEQF
NA	once	TRBJ2-7	TRBV27	ASSFYRGLLGKQY
NA	NA	TRBJ2-2	TRBV1	TSSHPLAEGLHGELF
TRBD2	NA	TRBJ2-1	TRBV9	ASSVGAGAYNEQF
TRBD1	NA	TRBJ1-2	TRBV6-1	ASSEGQTMNYGYT
TRBD1	NA	TRBJ1-2	TRBV2	ASRDRGGNYGYT
NA	NA	TRBJ1-1	TRBV29-1	SVLRVMNTEAF
NA	NA	TRBJ1-4	TRBV5-1	ASSLRPAEKLF
NA	NA	TRBJ1-1	TRBV7-8	ASSIPAAEAF
NA	NA	TRBJ1-2	TRBV28	ASSLSRIPNYGYT
NA	once	TRBJ2-5	TRBV28	ASSLVGVRGVETQY
TRBD1	NA	TRBJ1-1	TRBV29-1	SVTPTGVGNTEAF
NA	NA	TRBJ2-1	TRBV24-1	ATSDPSGNEQF
TRBD1	NA	TRBJ1-5	TRBV6-5	ASSRQGGQPQH